This record looks at one T cell receptor (beta chain) sequence and its context. The assay was immunoSEQ multiplex PCR, and TCRdb's table has in-frame clones only and misses some. The repertoire includes 45,000 to 60,000 clones, 80% of them detected once, and around 10% sits in the top ten. The record originates from a study of control samples from healthy donors and cancer patients. This receptor was taken from a man in his 70s in good health. The sequenced material came from blood.

Here the CDR3 reads CASGRISSYNSPLHF. CDR3 bases: TGTGCCAGCGGGCGGATAAGCTCCTATAATTCACCCCTCCACTTT. The chain is built from TRBV6-5 and TRBJ1-6, with D uncertain. Germline CDR1 is MNHEY and CDR2 is SVGAGI. The ends were cut back, 8 bases at V and 0 bases at J, with 11 bases in the middle. This CDR3 is built from 15 residues.